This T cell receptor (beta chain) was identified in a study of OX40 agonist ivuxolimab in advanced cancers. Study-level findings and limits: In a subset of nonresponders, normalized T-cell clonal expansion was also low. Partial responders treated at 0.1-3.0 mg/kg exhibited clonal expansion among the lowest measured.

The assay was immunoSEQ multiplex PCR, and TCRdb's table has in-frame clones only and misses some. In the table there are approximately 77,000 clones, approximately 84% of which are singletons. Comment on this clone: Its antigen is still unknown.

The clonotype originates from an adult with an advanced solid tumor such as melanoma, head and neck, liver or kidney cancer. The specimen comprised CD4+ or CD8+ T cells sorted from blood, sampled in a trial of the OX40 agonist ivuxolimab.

The CDR3 loop is CASSPGQGGTEAFF. In DNA, the CDR3 is TGTGCCAGCTCACCCGGACAGGGAGGCACTGAAGCTTTCTTT. The chain joins TRBV18 to TRBJ1-1; TRBD1 matches 8 bases. This CDR3 is built from 14 residues. Germline V gene lookup returns CDR1 KGHSH and CDR2 LQKENI. V was clipped by 3 bases and J by 4 bases; unmatched bases: 4.